This T cell receptor (beta chain) stems from a study of CD8+CD57+ T cells in acquired aplastic anemia. Study overall: The sorted CD4+ and CD8+ cells yielded an average around 3 ug of DNA. Researchers reported that healthy donors averaged about 9.8 million reads for CD4+ cells. Study-level points and caveats: Patients had twenty-nine CD8+ CDR3 sequences in common with controls (the shared set).

Concerning this clonotype itself: Its antigen is currently unknown.

Both TCR beta VDJ combination and CDR3 sequence profiling were carried out. Genomic DNA was the template for this profiling. Each CDR3 protein gets one entry after TCRdb re-called the reads with MiXCR. The sample includes about 81,000 distinct CDR3 sequences, approximately 46% of them seen just once. The CDR3 contains 12 residues. Between the trimmed V and J ends, which lost 2 bases and 7 bases, there was a span of 6 bases. The sequencing sample was made of sorted CD4+, CD8+, or CD8+CD57+ T cells (not recorded which) from PBMCs. The TCR sequence derives from a human donor in good health, serving as a control. The chain is built from TRBV12-3 or TRBV12-4 and TRBJ2-1; the D is unclear. CDR3 residues: CASSLSLNEQFF. For the CDR3, the DNA is TGTGCCAGCAGTTTAAGCCTGAATGAGCAGTTCTTC.